The present entry profiles one T cell receptor (beta chain) with its context. Only one count was recorded for this clonotype. Its target antigen remains unknown. No base qualities exist here, and no much larger clone lies one base off it. A single read makes a weak case. These data are taken from a study of T cells in Graves' hyperthyroidism and ophthalmopathy (dated by TCRdb to between 2018 and 2021). Regarding the research as a whole: Peripheral blood samples were taken at initial diagnosis, before any treatment was given. The paper describes TCR Vbeta CDR3 sequencing of 135 peripheral blood samples, made up of 43 ophthalmopathy patients, some 76 hyperthyroidism patients and 17 progressor patients. Prospective prediction of ophthalmopathy was tested in an independent validation cohort of about 19 hyperthyroidism patients and around 16 patients who later progressed to ophthalmopathy. The approximately 100 discovery patients were randomly split 7:3 into training and test sets. After sampling, hyperthyroidism patients received methimazole starting at 30 mg daily, and ophthalmopathy patients received high-dose intravenous methylprednisolone. To identify distinguishing TCR V-J signatures, a discovery cohort of roughly 100 patients was used, comprising some 45 with Graves' ophthalmopathy and some 60 with stable Graves' hyperthyroidism. In addition, the study compared T-cell repertoires in thyroid tissue and in blood from 6 or 7 Graves' hyperthyroidism patients.

A patient counted as having stable Graves' hyperthyroidism if no progression to ophthalmopathy occurred over 18 months of follow-up. Hyperthyroidism patients were newly diagnosed, with disease duration under 2 months, and aged 18 to 65 years. Patients with uncontrolled infections, other autoimmune diseases, pregnancy or lactation were excluded. Clinical symptoms, serum thyroxine and TRAb, thyroid ultrasound, and orbital computed tomography formed the basis for the diagnoses. Ficoll-Paque density gradient centrifugation was used to isolate PBMCs from 8 to 10 ml of fresh peripheral blood. Total RNA was extracted with Trizol reagent, and quality was checked on an Agilent 2100 Bioanalyzer. V is shortened by 4 bases, J by 6 bases, and the region joining them spans 15 bases. From a lookup of the germline V gene (reference sequence), CDR1 and CDR2 are LGHDT and YNNKEL. The CDR3 contains 14 residues, cysteine and phenylalanine counted. The CDR3 DNA has 42 bases and is translated from base 1.

General study outcomes and caveats: During validation, the model predicted progression to ophthalmopathy a median of around six months ahead of onset, with more than 60% sensitivity and 72% to 85% specificity. In cross-validation, a model built on a 13 V-J signature told ophthalmopathy apart from stable hyperthyroidism with less than 90% sensitivity and roughly 82% specificity, and in testing the same model reached 80%/75%. Sample size was not statistically predetermined, and blinding of investigators to group allocation was not performed. Most expanded thyroid clonotypes (frequency above 0.001) were also found in blood, which suggests that blood repertoires may mirror thyroid immune responses.

Amplification of TCR beta CDR3 regions was carried out from RNA transcripts. The TCR CDR3 was subjected to a first round of RT-PCR using the HTBI primer set and the Qiagen OneStep RT-PCR kit. The libraries were constructed in a second round of multiplex PCR and then size-selected and purified. Sequencing of the libraries was done on an Illumina HiSeq2000 using paired-end 100 bp reads. As for how the authors treated the data: SOAPnuke was used to process the raw data, throwing out any read that contained adapters or uncalled bases, had a mean Phred below 15, or lacked an exact constant-primer or identifier match. High-quality paired reads were merged with COPE v1.2.5, and unique nucleotide sequences were defined as clonotypes. MiTCR v1.1 was used to align the clonotypes against IMGT TRBV, TRBD and TRBJ reference segments. The analysis was restricted to V-J combinations with a frequency above 0.0001, which together covered 99% to 99.2% of the repertoires. The TCS score was defined as the ratio of F50 (clonal expansion) to E x V (chaos), calculated using BLOSUM62-based TCRdist between CDR3 peptides within each V-J. Welch's t-statistics and random forest reduced several hundred V-J features to under 15, which were used in a naive Bayes classifier (R e1071). Using fastp at Q25 and MiXCR, TCRdb reprocessed the public reads and kept productive beta chains. All rows with the same CDR3 protein become a single entry with the most common DNA and genes. Here the V and J calls rest on TCRdb's processing, not on the authors' analysis. The sample yields around 520,000 distinct CDR3 sequences; around 15% were counted once. The ten largest clones add up to approximately 15% of the sample.

The chain is encoded by TRBV3-1 joined to TRBJ1-1; the D gene cannot be named for sure. The material sequenced was blood. This TCR came from a woman between 35 and 50 years old with Graves' hyperthyroidism. The encoded CDR3 is CASSPPGGSPEAFF. In nucleotide form, the sequence is TGTGCCAGCAGCCCCCCAGGAGGAAGCCCTGAAGCTTTCTTT. The CDR3 plus the reference TRBV3-1 and TRBJ1-1 genes for the other parts give the full variable domain: DTAVSQTPKYLVTQMGNDKSIKCEQNLGHDTMYWYKQDSKKFLKIMFSYNNKELIINETVPNRFSPKSPDKAHLNLHINSLELGDSAVYFCASSPPGGSPEAFFGQGTRLTVV.